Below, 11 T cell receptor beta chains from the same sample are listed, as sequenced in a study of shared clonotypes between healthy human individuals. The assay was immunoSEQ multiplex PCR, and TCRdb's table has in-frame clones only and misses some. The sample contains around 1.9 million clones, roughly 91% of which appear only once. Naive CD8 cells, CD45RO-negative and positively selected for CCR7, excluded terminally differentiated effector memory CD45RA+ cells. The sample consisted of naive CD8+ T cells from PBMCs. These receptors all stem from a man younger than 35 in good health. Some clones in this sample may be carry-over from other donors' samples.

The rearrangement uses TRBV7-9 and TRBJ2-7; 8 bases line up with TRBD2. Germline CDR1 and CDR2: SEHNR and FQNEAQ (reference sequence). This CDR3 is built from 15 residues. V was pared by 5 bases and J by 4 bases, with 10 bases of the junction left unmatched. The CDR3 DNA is TGTGCCAGCAGCCTGACGGCAGCGGGAGTTTACGAGCAGTACTTC. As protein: CASSLTAAGVYEQYF.

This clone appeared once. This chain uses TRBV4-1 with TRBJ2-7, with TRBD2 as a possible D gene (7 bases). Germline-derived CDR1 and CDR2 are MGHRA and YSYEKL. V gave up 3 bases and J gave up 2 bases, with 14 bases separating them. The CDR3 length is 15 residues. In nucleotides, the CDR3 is TGCGCCAGCAGCCAGATTAGAGGGGGGGCCTACGAGCAGTACTTC. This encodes CASSQIRGGAYEQYF.

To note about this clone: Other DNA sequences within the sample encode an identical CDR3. CDR3 region: CSAGTVNTGELFF. The CDR3, as DNA: TGCAGCGCTGGGACAGTGAACACCGGGGAGCTGTTTTTT. The chain recombines TRBV29-1 with TRBJ2-2; 7 bases match TRBD1. The CDR3 has 13 amino acids. Losses at the gene ends were 7 bases for V and 1 base for J; bases not matched to a gene: 3. CDR1 and CDR2 from the germline V gene are SQVTM and ANQGSEA.

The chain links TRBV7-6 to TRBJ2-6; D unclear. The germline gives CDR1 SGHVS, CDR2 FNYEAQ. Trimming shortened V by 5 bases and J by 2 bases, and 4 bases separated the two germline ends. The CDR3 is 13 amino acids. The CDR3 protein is CASSRAGANVLTF. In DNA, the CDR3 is TGTGCCAGCAGCCGAGCTGGGGCCAACGTCCTGACTTTC.

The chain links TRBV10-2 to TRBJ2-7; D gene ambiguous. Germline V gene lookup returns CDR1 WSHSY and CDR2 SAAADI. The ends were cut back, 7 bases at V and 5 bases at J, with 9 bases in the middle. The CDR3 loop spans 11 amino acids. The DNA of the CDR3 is TGCGCCAGCAAGGGTGACCACGAGCAGTACTTC. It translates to CASKGDHEQYF.

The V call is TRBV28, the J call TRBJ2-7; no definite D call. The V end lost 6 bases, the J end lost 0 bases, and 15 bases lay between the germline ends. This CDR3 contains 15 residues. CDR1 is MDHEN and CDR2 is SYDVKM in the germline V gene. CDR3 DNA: TGTGCCAGCAGCCCGTCCGCGGCGAGCTCCTACGAGCAGTACTTC. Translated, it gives CASSPSAASSYEQYF.

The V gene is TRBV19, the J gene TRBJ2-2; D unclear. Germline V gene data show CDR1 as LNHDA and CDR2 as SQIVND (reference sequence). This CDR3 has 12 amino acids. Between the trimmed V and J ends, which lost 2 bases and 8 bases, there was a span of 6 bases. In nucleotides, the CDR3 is TGTGCCAGTAGTATACGTCCGGGGGAGCTGTTTTTT. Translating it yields CASSIRPGELFF. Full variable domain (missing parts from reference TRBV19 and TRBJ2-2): DGGITQSPKYLFRKEGQNVTLSCEQNLNHDAMYWYRQDPGQGLRLIYYSQIVNDFQKGDIAEGYSVSREKKESFPLTVTSAQKNPTAFYLCASSIRPGELFFGEGSRLTVL.

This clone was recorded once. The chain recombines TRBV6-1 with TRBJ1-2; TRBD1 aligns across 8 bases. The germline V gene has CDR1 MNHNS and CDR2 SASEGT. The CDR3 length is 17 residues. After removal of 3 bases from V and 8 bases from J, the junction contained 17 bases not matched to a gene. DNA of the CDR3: TGTGCCAGCAGTGATCGGACAGGGCCATCGTTCCTAGGAGGCTACACCTTC. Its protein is CASSDRTGPSFLGGYTF.

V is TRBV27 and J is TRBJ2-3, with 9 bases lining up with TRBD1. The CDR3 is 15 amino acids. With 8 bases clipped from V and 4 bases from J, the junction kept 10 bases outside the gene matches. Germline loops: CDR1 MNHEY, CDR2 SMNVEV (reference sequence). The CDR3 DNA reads TGTGCCAGCGGAGTCCCGGGACAGGGAGCAGATACGCAGTATTTT. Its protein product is CASGVPGQGADTQYF.

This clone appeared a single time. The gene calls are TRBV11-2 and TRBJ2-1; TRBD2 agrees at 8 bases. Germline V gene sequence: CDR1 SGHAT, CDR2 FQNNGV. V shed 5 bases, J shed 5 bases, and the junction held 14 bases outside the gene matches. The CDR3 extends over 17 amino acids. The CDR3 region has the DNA TGTGCCAGCAGCCCCAAGGGCCACGGGACTAGTGACAATGAGCAGTTCTTC. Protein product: CASSPKGHGTSDNEQFF. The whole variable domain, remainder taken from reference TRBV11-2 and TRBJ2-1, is EAGVAQSPRYKIIEKRQSVAFWCNPISGHATLYWYQQILGQGPKLLIQFQNNGVVDDSQLPKDRFSAERLKGVDSTLKIQPAKLEDSAVYLCASSPKGHGTSDNEQFFGPGTRLTVL.

Written as DNA, the CDR3 is TGTGCCAGCAGCTTATGGGGAGGGGAGAACTATGGCTACACCTTC. Amino acids: CASSLWGGENYGYTF. J is TRBJ1-2 and V is TRBV7-2, with a weak D call TRBD1 (5 bases). Germline assignment: CDR1 SGHTA and CDR2 FQGNSA. The V and J ends lost 2 bases and 2 bases respectively, with 12 bases between them. The CDR3 runs 15 residues.